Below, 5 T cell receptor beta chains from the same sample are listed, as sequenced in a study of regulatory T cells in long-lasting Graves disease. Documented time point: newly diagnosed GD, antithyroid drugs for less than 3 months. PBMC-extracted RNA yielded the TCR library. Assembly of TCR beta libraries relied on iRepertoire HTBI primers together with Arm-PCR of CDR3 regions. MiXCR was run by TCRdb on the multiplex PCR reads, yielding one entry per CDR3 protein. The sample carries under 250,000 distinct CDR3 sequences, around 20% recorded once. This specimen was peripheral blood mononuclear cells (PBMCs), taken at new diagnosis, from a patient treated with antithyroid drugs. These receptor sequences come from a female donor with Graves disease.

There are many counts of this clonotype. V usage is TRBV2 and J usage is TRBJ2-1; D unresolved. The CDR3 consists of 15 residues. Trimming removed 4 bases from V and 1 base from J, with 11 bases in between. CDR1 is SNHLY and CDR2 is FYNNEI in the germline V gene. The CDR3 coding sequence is TGTGCCAGCAGTGTCCTCGCAGGATCCTACAATGAGCAGTTCTTC. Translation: CASSVLAGSYNEQFF.

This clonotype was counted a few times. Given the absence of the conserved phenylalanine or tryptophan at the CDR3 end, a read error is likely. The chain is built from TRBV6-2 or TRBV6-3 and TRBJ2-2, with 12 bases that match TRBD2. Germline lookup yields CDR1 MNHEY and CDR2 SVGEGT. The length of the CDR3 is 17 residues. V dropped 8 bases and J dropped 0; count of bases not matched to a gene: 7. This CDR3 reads CASGRLAGASNTGELFS. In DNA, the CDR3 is TGTGCCAGCGGCAGACTAGCGGGGGCCTCGAACACCGGGGAGCTGTTTTCT.

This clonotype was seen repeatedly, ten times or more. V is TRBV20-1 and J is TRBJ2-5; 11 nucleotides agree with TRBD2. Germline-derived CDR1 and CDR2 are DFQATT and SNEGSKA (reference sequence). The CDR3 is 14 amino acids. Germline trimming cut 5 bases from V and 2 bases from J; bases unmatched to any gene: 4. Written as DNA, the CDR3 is TGCAGTGCTCGGACTAGCGGGCAACAAGAGACCCAGTACTTC. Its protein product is CSARTSGQQETQYF.

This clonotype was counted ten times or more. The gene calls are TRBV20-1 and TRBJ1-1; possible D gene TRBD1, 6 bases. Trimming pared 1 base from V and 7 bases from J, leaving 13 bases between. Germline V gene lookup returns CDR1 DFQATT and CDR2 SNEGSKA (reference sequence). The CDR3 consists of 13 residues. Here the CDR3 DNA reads TGCAGTGCTAGAGCTGGCAGGGGTTTTGAAGCTTTCTTT. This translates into CSARAGRGFEAFF.

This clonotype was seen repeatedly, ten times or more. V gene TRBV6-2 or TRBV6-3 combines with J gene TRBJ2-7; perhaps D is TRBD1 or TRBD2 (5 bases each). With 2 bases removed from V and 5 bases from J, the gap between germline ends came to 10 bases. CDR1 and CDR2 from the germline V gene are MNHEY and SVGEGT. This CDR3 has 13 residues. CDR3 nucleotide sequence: TGTGCCAGCAGTTACAGGGACCTGGACGAGCAGTACTTC. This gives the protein CASSYRDLDEQYF.